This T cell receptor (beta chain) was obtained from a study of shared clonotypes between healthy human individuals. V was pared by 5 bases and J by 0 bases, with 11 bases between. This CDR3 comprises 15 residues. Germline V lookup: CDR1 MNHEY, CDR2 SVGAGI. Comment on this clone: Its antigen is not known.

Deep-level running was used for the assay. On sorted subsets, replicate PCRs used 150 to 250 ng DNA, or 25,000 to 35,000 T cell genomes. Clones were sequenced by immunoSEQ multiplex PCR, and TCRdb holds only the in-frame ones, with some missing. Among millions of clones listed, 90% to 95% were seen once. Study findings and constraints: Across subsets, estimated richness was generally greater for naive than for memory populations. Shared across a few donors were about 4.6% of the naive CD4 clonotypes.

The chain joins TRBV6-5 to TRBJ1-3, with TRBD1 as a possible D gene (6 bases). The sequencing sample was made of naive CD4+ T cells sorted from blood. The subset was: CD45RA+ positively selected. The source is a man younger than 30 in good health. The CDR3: CASSTGTNSGNTIYF. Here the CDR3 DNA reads TGTGCCAGCAGTACAGGGACGAACTCTGGAAACACCATATATTTT.